These 30 T cell receptor beta chains came from one sample sequenced in a study of glioma-infiltrating T cells. TCR alpha and beta CDR3 regions were amplified from RNA using iRepertoire nested multiplex PCR. TCRdb reanalysed the multiplex PCR reads using MiXCR and keeps one entry per CDR3 protein. The table lists approximately 120,000 distinct CDR3 sequences, less than 30% of them singletons, with about 30% in the top ten. The specimen was glioma tissue, nonneoplastic brain tissue, or PBMCs (not recorded which). The source is a human donor with low-grade glioma or glioblastoma, undergoing nonglioma brain surgery, or in good health (not recorded which).

The V call is TRBV19, the J call TRBJ1-2; no reliable D call. The CDR3 is 13 amino acids. Germline-derived CDR1 and CDR2 are LNHDA and SQIVND (reference sequence). The V end lost 5 bases, the J end lost 9 bases, and 16 bases lay between the germline ends. Here the CDR3 reads CASSLGTVPRYTF. In DNA, the CDR3 is TGTGCCAGTAGTTTAGGAACAGTCCCGCGCTACACCTTC.

In its sample, this clonotype was seen many times. The chain joins TRBV20-1 to TRBJ1-5; D not resolved. Per germline, CDR1 DFQATT and CDR2 SNEGSKA (reference sequence). There are 14 residues in the CDR3. Between the trimmed V and J ends, which lost 0 bases and 1 base, there was a span of 7 bases. CDR3 nucleotides: TGCAGTGCTAGAGATTCAATGAGCAATCAGCCCCAGCATTTT. It is translated as CSARDSMSNQPQHF.

This clonotype was seen repeatedly, ten times or more. The chain joins TRBV18 to TRBJ2-1; 8 bases align to TRBD2. V dropped 4 bases and J dropped 10; count of bases not matched to a gene: 3. This CDR3 contains 12 residues. Looked up from germline, CDR1 is KGHSH and CDR2 is LQKENI. CDR3 DNA: TGTGCCAGCTCACTTCAGCGGGAGGAGCAGTTCTTC. Its translation is CASSLQREEQFF.

With regard to this clonotype: A clone one base away is much larger, so this may be a read error. The gene calls are TRBV7-9 and TRBJ2-7, with D possibly being TRBD2 (6 bases). The DNA end is a closer match to TRBJ2-1, so the J assignment may be wrong. From germline, CDR1 is SEHNR and CDR2 FQNEAQ (reference sequence). CDR3 length: 16 amino acids. The CDR3 DNA is TGTGCCAGCAGCCCCGTGACTAACGGGAGTTACAATGAGCAGTTCTTC. It is translated as CASSPVTNGSYNEQFF.

The table lists this clonotype with many counts. This chain connects TRBV28 to TRBJ1-2; D remains ambiguous. CDR1 and CDR2 from the germline V gene are MDHEN and SYDVKM. Between the trimmed V and J ends, which lost 10 bases and 4 bases, there was a span of 19 bases. CDR3 length equals 14 residues. This chain's CDR3 is CATVEALSSYGYTF. CDR3 coding DNA: TGTGCCACCGTGGAAGCCCTCTCCTCCTATGGCTACACCTTC.

In the case of this clonotype: One junction end disagrees with the germline gene, perhaps due to a read error. The CDR3 nucleotides read TGCGCCAGCATCTTGGTCACAGATACGCAGTATTTT. It specifies CASILVTDTQYF. The J gene is TRBJ2-3, the V gene TRBV5-1; D not certain. Per germline, CDR1 SGHRS and CDR2 YFSETQ. The CDR3 is 12 residues long.

In its sample, this clonotype was seen many times. V usage is TRBV7-2 and J usage is TRBJ2-1, with 9 positions matching TRBD2. Losses at the gene ends were 4 bases for V and 4 bases for J; bases not matched to a gene: 5. CDR1 SGHTA and CDR2 FQGNSA come from the germline V gene. The CDR3 totals 15 residues. In nucleotides, the CDR3 is TGTGCCAGCAGCTCCGGACTAGCGCCTTACAATGAGCAGTTCTTC. It encodes CASSSGLAPYNEQFF.

A word on this clonotype: A much larger clone is a single base away; this may be a read error. The chain employs TRBV28 and TRBJ1-1; D call uncertain. CDR1 is MDHEN, CDR2 SYDVKM, per germline. CDR3 size: 13 residues. Trimming took 2 bases from V and 5 from J, leaving 9 bases between them. CDR3 sequence (DNA): TGTGCCAGCAGTTTAAGGTTGAGGACTGAAGCTTTCTTT. It is translated as CASSLRLRTEAFF. The entire variable domain, with the rest obtained from reference TRBV28 and TRBJ1-1, is as follows: DVKVTQSSRYLVKRTGEKVFLECVQDMDHENMFWYRQDPGLGLRLIYFSYDVKMKEKGDIPEGYSVSREKKERFSLILESASTNQTSMYLCASSLRLRTEAFFGQGTRLTVV.

The table lists this clonotype with a count of one. The chain recombines TRBV6-2 or TRBV6-3 with TRBJ2-7; D not certain. The CDR3 sequence is 16 residues long. Trimming took off 6 bases at V and 2 bases at J, with 20 bases between the two ends. CDR1 and CDR2 (germline): MNHEY, SVGEGT. CDR3 DNA: TGTGCCAGCAGAACGTTAGACGTGGCAAGGGCCTACGAGCAGTACTTC. Translating gives CASRTLDVARAYEQYF.

This clonotype was observed a handful of times. The rearrangement joins TRBV30 to TRBJ1-1, with D possibly matching TRBD1 (5 bases). V shed 1 base and J shed 11 bases, with 14 bases lying between them. Per the germline V gene, CDR1 is GTSNPN and CDR2 is SVGIG (reference sequence). CDR3 length: 12 residues. CDR3 nucleotides: TGTGCCTGGAGTGGGGGGGACCGCCGGGCTTTCTTT. It yields the protein CAWSGGDRRAFF.

A note on this clonotype: Given a much more abundant clone one base away, this may be a read error. The genes are TRBV12-3 or TRBV12-4 and TRBJ2-1, with D perhaps matching TRBD1 (6 bases). This CDR3 comprises 13 residues. V was trimmed by 5 bases and J by 10 bases, leaving 15 bases between them. DNA of the CDR3: TGTGCCAGCAGTGCCGGGACACTCTACGAGCAGTTCTTC. Residues: CASSAGTLYEQFF.

This clonotype has just a few counts. Written as DNA, the CDR3 is TGTGCCAGCAGCGTCCAGACAGGGAACACTGAAGCTTTCTTT. Its translation is CASSVQTGNTEAFF. The chain carries TRBV9 and TRBJ1-1; TRBD1 is a possible D gene (6 bases). The CDR3 length is 14 residues. Germline V CDR1 and CDR2: SGDLS, YYNGEE. Trimming took 2 bases from V and 1 from J, leaving 9 bases between them.

This clonotype was detected many times. J is TRBJ1-1 and V is TRBV2; D perhaps matches TRBD1 (5 bases). Germline-derived CDR1 and CDR2 are SNHLY and FYNNEI. Trimming removed 3 bases at V and 4 bases at J, with 12 bases between. The CDR3 runs to 14 residues. CDR3 amino acids: CASSDYRQSTEAFF. The CDR3 DNA is TGTGCCAGCAGTGATTACAGACAGTCCACTGAAGCTTTCTTT.

The V gene is TRBV5-1, the J gene TRBJ2-1; TRBD2 aligns across 11 bases. The CDR3 contains 15 residues. Germline CDR1 reads SGHRS; CDR2 reads YFSETQ. V trimming: 4 bases; J trimming: 7 bases; junction bases outside the gene matches: 7. CDR3 in amino acids: CASSPLAGGLNEQFF. Written as DNA, the CDR3 is TGCGCCAGCAGCCCCTTAGCGGGGGGGCTAAATGAGCAGTTCTTC.

The V call is TRBV10-2, the J call TRBJ2-7; D possibly corresponds to TRBD1 (5 bases). There are 13 residues in the CDR3. Deletions cut 1 base from V and 5 bases from J, with 9 bases between. Looked up from germline, CDR1 is WSHSY and CDR2 is SAAADI. The DNA for the CDR3 is TGCGCCAGCAGTGAGTTAAGCAGGGACGAGCAGTACTTC. Protein sequence: CASSELSRDEQYF.

Ten or more counts support this clonotype. This sequence joins TRBV2 and TRBJ2-7, with TRBD1 identical over 8 bases. This CDR3 has 14 residues. Per germline, CDR1 SNHLY and CDR2 FYNNEI. The J segment lost 0 bases and the V segment lost 7 bases, leaving 5 bases of the junction unmatched. DNA of the CDR3: TGTGCCAGCACCTGGACAGGGCACTCCTACGAGCAGTACTTC. This sequence encodes CASTWTGHSYEQYF.

Many counts were recorded for this clonotype. V is TRBV5-1 and J is TRBJ2-7, with 7 bases lining up with TRBD1. The V and J ends lost 6 bases and 2 bases, in that order; junction bases with no gene match: 8. Germline CDR1 is SGHRS and CDR2 is YFSETQ. This CDR3 comprises 14 residues. CDR3 protein: CASTPGTVTYEQYF. CDR3 DNA: TGCGCCAGCACCCCCGGGACAGTAACCTACGAGCAGTACTTC.

With respect to this clonotype: A much larger clone is a single base away; this may be a read error. This CDR3 fails to terminate in the conserved phenylalanine or tryptophan, so it likely reflects a read error. The rearrangement joins TRBV4-2 to TRBJ2-7; the D is unclear. Germline V gives CDR1 LGHNA, CDR2 YNFKEQ. V gave up 3 bases and J gave up 3 bases, with 3 bases separating them. The CDR3 loop spans 11 amino acids. The CDR3 DNA is TGTGCCAGCAGCCAGAACTACGAGCAGTACTAC. This sequence encodes CASSQNYEQYY.

In this sample, this clonotype turned up a few times. V is TRBV7-3 and J is TRBJ2-2, with D perhaps TRBD2 (5 bases). The CDR3 runs to 16 residues. The germline gives CDR1 SGHTA, CDR2 FQGTGA. Trimming removed 4 bases from V and 3 bases from J, with 15 bases in between. The CDR3 is CASSSTPAGDTGELFF. The CDR3 DNA reads TGTGCCAGCAGCTCCACCCCGGCGGGCGACACCGGGGAGCTGTTTTTT.

Comments on this clonotype: A read error may explain this, as a much larger clone is one base away. J is TRBJ2-1 and V is TRBV6-4; a possible D gene is TRBD1 (6 bases). From germline, CDR1 is MRHNA and CDR2 SNTAGT. This CDR3 has 16 amino acids. The CDR3 DNA is TGTGCCGGCAGTGAACAGGGTGGAAGCTCCTACAATGAGCAGTTCTTC. Encoded protein: CAGSEQGGSSYNEQFF.

The rearrangement uses TRBV28 and TRBJ1-5; D gene unclear. CDR1 is MDHEN and CDR2 is SYDVKM in the germline V gene. The CDR3 spans 13 residues. V was cut by 3 bases and J by 6 bases, with 9 bases left in between. CDR3 DNA sequence: TGTGCCAGCAGTTTCAGAAGGGCTCAGCCCCAGCATTTT. Translation gives CASSFRRAQPQHF.

This clonotype was detected many times. The rearrangement uses TRBV7-8 and TRBJ2-7; the match to TRBD2 covers 11 bases. The CDR3 contains 13 residues. With 8 bases clipped from V and 2 bases from J, the junction kept 2 bases outside the gene matches. Germline values: CDR1 SGHVS, CDR2 FQNEAQ. In DNA, the CDR3 is TGTGCCAGCCATAGCGGGAGGGCCTACGAGCAGTACTTC. This sequence encodes CASHSGRAYEQYF. Combining the CDR3 with reference TRBV7-8 and TRBJ2-7 gives the whole variable domain GAGVSQSPRYKVAKRGQDVALRCDPISGHVSLFWYQQALGQGPEFLTYFQNEAQLDKSGLPSDRFFAERPEGSVSTLKIQRTQQEDSAVYLCASHSGRAYEQYFGPGTRLTVT.

This chain links TRBV12-5 with TRBJ2-4; D is perhaps TRBD1 (5 bases). This CDR3 has 15 residues. Germline V gives CDR1 LGHNT, CDR2 FRNRAP. V was pared by 3 bases and J by 0 bases, with 9 bases between. This chain's CDR3 is CASGFRDIAKNIQYF. The CDR3 region has the DNA TGTGCTAGTGGTTTCAGGGATATAGCCAAAAACATTCAGTACTTC.

The chain joins TRBV19 to TRBJ1-3, with TRBD1 matching 7 bases. With V trimmed by 10 bases and J by 0 bases, 12 bases remained unmatched. CDR1 LNHDA and CDR2 SQIVND come from the germline V gene (reference sequence). The CDR3 totals 16 residues. As DNA, the CDR3 is TGTGCCACCTGCCGAGGGACAGCCAGCTCTGGAAACACCATATATTTT. This codes for CATCRGTASSGNTIYF.

At least ten counts were recorded for this clonotype. The J gene is TRBJ1-3, the V gene TRBV28, with a possible D match to TRBD1 (5 bases). This CDR3 has 15 residues. Germline V gene lookup returns CDR1 MDHEN and CDR2 SYDVKM. V was trimmed by 4 bases and J by 0 bases, leaving 10 bases between them. This chain's CDR3 is CASSWGISSGNTIYF. The CDR3 DNA reads as TGTGCCAGCAGTTGGGGGATTTCCTCTGGAAACACCATATATTTT. Supplemented by reference TRBV28 and TRBJ1-3, the full variable domain reads DVKVTQSSRYLVKRTGEKVFLECVQDMDHENMFWYRQDPGLGLRLIYFSYDVKMKEKGDIPEGYSVSREKKERFSLILESASTNQTSMYLCASSWGISSGNTIYFGEGSWLTVV.

This clonotype was seen many times. The J gene is TRBJ1-1, the V gene TRBV6-2 or TRBV6-3, with D unresolved. V was clipped by 2 bases and J by 0 bases, with 7 bases between them. This CDR3 comprises 14 residues. Germline V CDR1 and CDR2: MNHEY, SVGEGT. CDR3 protein: CASSYLQLNTEAFF. The CDR3, as DNA: TGTGCCAGCAGTTACCTCCAGCTGAACACTGAAGCTTTCTTT.

This clonotype was counted many times. The chain uses TRBV7-2 and TRBJ2-2; the match to TRBD1 covers 7 bases. Per germline, CDR1 SGHTA and CDR2 FQGNSA. V was clipped by 2 bases and J by 5 bases; unmatched bases: 2. This CDR3 is 14 amino acids long. This CDR3 reads CASSLKGATGELFF. DNA of the CDR3: TGTGCCAGCAGCTTAAAGGGGGCTACCGGGGAGCTGTTTTTT.

The chain joins TRBV13 to TRBJ2-7, with 8 nucleotides matching TRBD1. The CDR3 extends over 15 amino acids. Losses at the gene ends were 5 bases for V and 3 bases for J; bases not matched to a gene: 9. Germline CDR1 and CDR2: PRHDT and FYEKMQ (reference sequence). CDR3 coding DNA: TGTGCCAGCAGCACGTACCTCGGACAGGGCTACGAGCAGTACTTC. Its protein is CASSTYLGQGYEQYF.

The V and J genes are TRBV29-1 and TRBJ1-3, with D hard to call. With 5 bases removed from V and 0 bases from J, the gap between germline ends came to 11 bases. This CDR3 contains 14 residues. Per the germline V gene, CDR1 is SQVTM and CDR2 is ANQGSEA. The CDR3 spells CSVLTYNSGNTIYF. The CDR3 nucleotides are TGCAGCGTTCTCACTTATAACTCTGGAAACACCATATATTTT.

This clonotype was recorded many times. The rearrangement uses TRBV7-8 and TRBJ2-1, with D unclear. Germline values: CDR1 SGHVS, CDR2 FQNEAQ. The CDR3 runs to 12 residues. Trimming pared 5 bases from V and 7 bases from J, leaving 9 bases between. For the CDR3, the DNA is TGTGCCAGCAGCAACAGTTATAATGAGCAGTTCTTC. Translation gives CASSNSYNEQFF.